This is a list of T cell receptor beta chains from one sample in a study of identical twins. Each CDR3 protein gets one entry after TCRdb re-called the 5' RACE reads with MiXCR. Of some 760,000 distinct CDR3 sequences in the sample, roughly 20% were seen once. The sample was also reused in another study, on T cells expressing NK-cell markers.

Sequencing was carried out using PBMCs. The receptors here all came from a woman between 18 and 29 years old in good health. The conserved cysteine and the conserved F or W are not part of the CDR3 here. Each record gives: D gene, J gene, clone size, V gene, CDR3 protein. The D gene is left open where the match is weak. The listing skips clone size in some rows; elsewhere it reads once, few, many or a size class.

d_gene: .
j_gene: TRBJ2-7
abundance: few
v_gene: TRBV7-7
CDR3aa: ASSLDAGSYEQY

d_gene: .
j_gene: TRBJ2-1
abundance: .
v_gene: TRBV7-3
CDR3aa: ASSLGVGGSEQF

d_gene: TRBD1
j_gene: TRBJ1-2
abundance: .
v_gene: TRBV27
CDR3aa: ASSRDRSNYGYT

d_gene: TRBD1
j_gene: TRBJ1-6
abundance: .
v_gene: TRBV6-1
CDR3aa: ASSAGQGERNSPLH

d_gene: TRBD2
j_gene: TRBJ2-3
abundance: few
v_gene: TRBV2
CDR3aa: ASSGTSGRGDTQY

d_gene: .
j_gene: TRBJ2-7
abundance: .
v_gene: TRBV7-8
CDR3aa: ASSFRTVISSYEQY

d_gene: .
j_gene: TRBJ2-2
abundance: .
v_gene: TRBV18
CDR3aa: ASSPPTTPPAGELF

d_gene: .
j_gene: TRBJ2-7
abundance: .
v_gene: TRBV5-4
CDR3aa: ASSLERVSYEQY

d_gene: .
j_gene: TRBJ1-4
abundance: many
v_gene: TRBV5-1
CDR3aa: ASSSGEKLF

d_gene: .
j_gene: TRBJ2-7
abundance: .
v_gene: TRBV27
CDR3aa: ASSPHTPDKTYEQY

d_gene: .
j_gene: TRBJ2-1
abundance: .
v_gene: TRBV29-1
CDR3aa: SVGPGRYNEQF

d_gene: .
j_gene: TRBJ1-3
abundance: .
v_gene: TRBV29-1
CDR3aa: SVGRGPGNTIY

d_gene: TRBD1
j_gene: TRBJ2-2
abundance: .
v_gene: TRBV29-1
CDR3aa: SVGRTGGPGELF

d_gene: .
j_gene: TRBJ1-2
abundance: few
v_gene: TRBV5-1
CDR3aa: ASSLERTTFYGYT

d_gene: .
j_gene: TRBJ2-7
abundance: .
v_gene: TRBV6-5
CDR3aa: ASSYSGGDYEQY

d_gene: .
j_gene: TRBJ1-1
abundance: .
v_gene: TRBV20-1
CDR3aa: SARKQGNTEAF

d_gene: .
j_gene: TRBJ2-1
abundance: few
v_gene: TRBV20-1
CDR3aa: SFRESSYNEQF

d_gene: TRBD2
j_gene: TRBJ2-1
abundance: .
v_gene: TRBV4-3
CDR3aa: ASSQASGGINEQF

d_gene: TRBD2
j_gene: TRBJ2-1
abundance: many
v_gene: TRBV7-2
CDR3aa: ASSLGPAGGPGEQF

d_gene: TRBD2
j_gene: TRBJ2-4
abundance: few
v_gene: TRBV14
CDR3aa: ASSLSPSGNIQY

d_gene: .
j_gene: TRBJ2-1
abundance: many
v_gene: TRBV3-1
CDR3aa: ASSQGLSSYNEQF

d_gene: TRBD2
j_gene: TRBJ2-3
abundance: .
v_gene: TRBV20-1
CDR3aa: SVETSGTDTQY

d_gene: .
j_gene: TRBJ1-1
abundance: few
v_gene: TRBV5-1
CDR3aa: ASSLDQANTEAF

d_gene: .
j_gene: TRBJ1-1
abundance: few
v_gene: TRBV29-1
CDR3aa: SVAPWRDTEAF

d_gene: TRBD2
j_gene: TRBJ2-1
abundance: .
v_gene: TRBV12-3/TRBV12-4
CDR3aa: ASSLIRGSGYNEQF

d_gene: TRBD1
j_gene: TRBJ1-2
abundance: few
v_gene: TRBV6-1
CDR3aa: ASSEEGASGYT

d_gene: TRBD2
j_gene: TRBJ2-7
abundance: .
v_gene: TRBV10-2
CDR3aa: ASGGGSDEQY

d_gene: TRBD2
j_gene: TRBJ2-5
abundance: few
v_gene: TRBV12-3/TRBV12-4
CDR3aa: ASSPVAGGGETQY

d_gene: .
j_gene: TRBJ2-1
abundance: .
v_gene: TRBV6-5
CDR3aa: ASSYSGELLVGEQF

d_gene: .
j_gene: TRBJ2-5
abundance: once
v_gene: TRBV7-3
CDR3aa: ASSSAGRAQY

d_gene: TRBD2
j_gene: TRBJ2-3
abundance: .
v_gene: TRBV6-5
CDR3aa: ASSYRASGSTDTQY

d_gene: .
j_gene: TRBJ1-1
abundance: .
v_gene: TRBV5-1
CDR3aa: ASSLGQPLIAEAF